This T cell receptor beta chain is drawn from a study of CD8 T cells in ankylosing spondylitis. Study results and limitations: Characteristic, it appeared, of ankylosing spondylitis blood was a TCR beta motif of eight or nine highly homologous variants. Matched synovial fluid from ankylosing spondylitis patients was reported to be enriched for disease-linked clones.

This clonotype appeared a few times. The antigen is undetermined. A quantitative 5'-RACE method, one with molecular barcodes, was used to make TCR beta libraries. Each CDR3 protein is one row after TCRdb ran MiXCR on the 5' RACE reads. The sample lists approximately 540,000 distinct CDR3 sequences; 12% were seen once. Sequenced input: blood, either unsorted or a sorted T cell fraction (not recorded which). The clonotype was recovered from a male donor with ankylosing spondylitis.

The CDR3 loop reads CASSLDTRNYGYTF. The CDR3 DNA is TGTGCCAGCAGCTTAGATACAAGGAACTATGGCTACACCTTC. The rearrangement links TRBV11-2 to TRBJ1-2; D not certain. CDR1 is SGHAT and CDR2 is FQNNGV in the germline V gene. The CDR3 loop spans 14 amino acids. Trimming removed 0 bases from V and 2 bases from J, with 7 bases in between.